This T cell receptor beta chain came from a study of OX40 agonist ivuxolimab in advanced cancers. Study-wide context: Three partial responders included one hepatocellular carcinoma patient and two cutaneous melanoma patients. The study's findings and limits: Low normalized clonal expansion also occurred in some nonresponding patients. Fewer expanded clones were found on average in CD4+ than in CD8+ T cells.

V was cut by 2 bases and J by 2 bases, with 15 bases left in between. This CDR3 is built from 17 residues. The V gene's germline CDR1 is MNHNS and CDR2 SASEGT. Method: immunoSEQ multiplex PCR; TCRdb's copy keeps in-frame clones and lacks some. The table lists some 7,000 clones, approximately 79% of them singletons, with under 40% in the top ten. This clone came up a few times. Antigen unknown. This chain links TRBV6-1 with TRBJ2-2, with a tentative D call TRBD2 (6 bases). The sequences come from CD4+ or CD8+ T cells sorted from blood, collected in a trial of the OX40 agonist ivuxolimab. The clonotype comes from an adult with an advanced solid tumor such as melanoma, head and neck, liver or kidney cancer. CDR3 sequence reads: CASSEWGGTPNTGELFF. The CDR3 DNA reads as TGTGCCAGCAGTGAATGGGGCGGGACCCCAAACACCGGGGAGCTGTTTTTT.